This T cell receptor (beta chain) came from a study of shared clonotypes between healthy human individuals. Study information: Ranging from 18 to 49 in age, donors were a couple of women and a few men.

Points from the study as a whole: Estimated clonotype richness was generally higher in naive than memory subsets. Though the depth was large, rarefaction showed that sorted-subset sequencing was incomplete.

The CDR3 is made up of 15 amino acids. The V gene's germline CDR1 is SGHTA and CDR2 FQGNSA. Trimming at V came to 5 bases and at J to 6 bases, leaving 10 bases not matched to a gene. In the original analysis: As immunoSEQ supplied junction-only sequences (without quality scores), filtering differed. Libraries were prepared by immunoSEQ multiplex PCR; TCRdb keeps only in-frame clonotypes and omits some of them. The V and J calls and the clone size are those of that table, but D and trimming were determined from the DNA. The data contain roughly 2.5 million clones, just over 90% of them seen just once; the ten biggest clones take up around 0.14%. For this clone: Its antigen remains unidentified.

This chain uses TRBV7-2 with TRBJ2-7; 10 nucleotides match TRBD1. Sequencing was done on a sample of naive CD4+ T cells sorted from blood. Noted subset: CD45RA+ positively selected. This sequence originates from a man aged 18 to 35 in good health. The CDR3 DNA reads TGTGCCAGCAGCCCGGGACAGGGGACGGGGGGCGAGCAGTACTTC. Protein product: CASSPGQGTGGEQYF.